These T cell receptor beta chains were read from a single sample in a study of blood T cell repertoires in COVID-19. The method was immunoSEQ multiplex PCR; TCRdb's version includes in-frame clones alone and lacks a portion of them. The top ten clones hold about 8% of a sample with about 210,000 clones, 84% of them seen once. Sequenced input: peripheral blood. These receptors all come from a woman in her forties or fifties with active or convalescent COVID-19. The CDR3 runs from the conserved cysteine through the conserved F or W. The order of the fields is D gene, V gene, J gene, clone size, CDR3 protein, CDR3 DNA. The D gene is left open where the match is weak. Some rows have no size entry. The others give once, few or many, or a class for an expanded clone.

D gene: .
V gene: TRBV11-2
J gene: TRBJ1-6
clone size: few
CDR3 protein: CASSLGHSYNSPLHF
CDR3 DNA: TGTGCCAGCAGCTTAGGGCACTCCTATAATTCACCCCTCCACTTT

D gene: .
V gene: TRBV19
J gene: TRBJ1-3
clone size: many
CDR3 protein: CASSTDTFSGNTIYF
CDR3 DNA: TGTGCCAGTAGTACCGACACATTCTCTGGAAACACCATATATTTT

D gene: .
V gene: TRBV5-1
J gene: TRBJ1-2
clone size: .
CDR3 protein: CASSFQGPLYGYTF
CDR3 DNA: TGCGCCAGCAGCTTCCAGGGTCCCCTCTATGGCTACACCTTC

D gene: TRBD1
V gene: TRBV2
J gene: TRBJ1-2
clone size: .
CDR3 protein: CASREQGAEGYTF
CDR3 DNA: TGTGCCAGCAGGGAACAGGGGGCGGAGGGCTACACCTTC

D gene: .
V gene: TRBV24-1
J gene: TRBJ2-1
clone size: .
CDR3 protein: CATSDLRGDNEQFF
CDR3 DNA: TGTGCCACCAGTGATTTGCGCGGAGACAATGAGCAGTTCTTC

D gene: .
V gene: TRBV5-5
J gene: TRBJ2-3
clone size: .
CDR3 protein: CASSLDGTSTDTQYF
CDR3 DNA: TGTGCCAGCAGCTTGGACGGTACTAGCACAGATACGCAGTATTTT

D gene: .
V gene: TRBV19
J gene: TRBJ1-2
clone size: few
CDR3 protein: CASSISGGLGYTF
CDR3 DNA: TGTGCCAGTAGTATATCGGGAGGCTTGGGCTACACCTTC

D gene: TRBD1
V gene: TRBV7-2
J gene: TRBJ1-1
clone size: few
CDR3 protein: CASSFKGGQEAFF
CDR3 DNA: TGTGCCAGCAGCTTCAAAGGGGGACAGGAAGCTTTCTTT

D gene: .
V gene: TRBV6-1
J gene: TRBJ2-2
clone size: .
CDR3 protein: CASSEAGLGLNTGELFF
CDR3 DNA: TGTGCCAGCAGTGAAGCGGGTTTGGGACTCAACACCGGGGAGCTGTTTTTT

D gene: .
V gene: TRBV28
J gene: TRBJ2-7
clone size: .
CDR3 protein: CASTPEGPYSYEQYF
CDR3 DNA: TGTGCCAGCACCCCGGAGGGACCCTACTCCTACGAGCAGTACTTC

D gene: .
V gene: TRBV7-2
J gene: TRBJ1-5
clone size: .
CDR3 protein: CASSTGGGTQPQHF
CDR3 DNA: TGTGCCAGCAGCACTGGAGGAGGGACTCAGCCCCAGCATTTT

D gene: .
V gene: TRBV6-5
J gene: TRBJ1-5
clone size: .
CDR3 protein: CASSSSTSAQHF
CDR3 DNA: .

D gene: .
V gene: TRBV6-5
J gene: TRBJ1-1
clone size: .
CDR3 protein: CASRFSGFTEAFF
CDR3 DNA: TGTGCCAGCAGGTTCTCAGGGTTCACTGAAGCTTTCTTT

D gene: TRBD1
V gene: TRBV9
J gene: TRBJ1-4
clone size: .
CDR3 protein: CASNRGSTNEKLFF
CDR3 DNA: TGTGCCAGTAACAGGGGGTCAACTAATGAAAAACTGTTTTTT

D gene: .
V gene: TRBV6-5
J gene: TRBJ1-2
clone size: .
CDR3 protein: CASSYVAAHGGYTF
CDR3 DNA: TGTGCCAGCAGTTACGTGGCGGCTCATGGTGGCTACACCTTC

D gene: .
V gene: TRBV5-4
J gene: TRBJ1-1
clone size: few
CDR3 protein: CASSLGRDKKWRTEAFF
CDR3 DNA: TGTGCCAGCAGCTTGGGCCGGGACAAGAAATGGAGGACTGAAGCTTTCTTT

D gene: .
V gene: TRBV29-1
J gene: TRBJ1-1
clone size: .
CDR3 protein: CSVPRARDEAFF
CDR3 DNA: TGCAGCGTTCCTCGGGCGAGGGATGAAGCTTTCTTT

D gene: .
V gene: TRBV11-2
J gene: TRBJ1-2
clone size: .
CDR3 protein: CASSLGTLGYGYTF
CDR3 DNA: TGTGCCAGCAGCTTAGGGACTCTGGGCTATGGCTACACCTTC

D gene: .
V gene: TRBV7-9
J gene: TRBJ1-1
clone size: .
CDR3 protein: CASSSPAQGMFRTEAFF
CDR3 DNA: TGTGCCAGCAGCTCTCCGGCACAGGGAATGTTTAGGACTGAAGCTTTCTTT

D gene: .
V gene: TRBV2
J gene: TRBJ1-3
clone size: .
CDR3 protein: CASSESGTPGNTIYF
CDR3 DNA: TGTGCCAGCAGTGAATCAGGGACTCCTGGAAACACCATATATTTT

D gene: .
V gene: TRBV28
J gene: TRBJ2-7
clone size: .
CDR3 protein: CASLGADSNSYEQYF
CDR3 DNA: TGTGCCAGCCTTGGTGCGGACAGTAACTCCTACGAGCAGTACTTC

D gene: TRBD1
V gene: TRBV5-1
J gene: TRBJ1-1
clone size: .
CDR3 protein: CASSRTGYENTEAFF
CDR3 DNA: TGCGCCAGTTCCCGGACAGGGTATGAGAACACTGAAGCTTTCTTT

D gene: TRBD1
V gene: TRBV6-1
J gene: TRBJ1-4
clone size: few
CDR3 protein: CASSDRGTTNEKLFF
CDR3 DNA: TGTGCCAGCAGTGACAGGGGGACAACTAATGAAAAACTGTTTTTT

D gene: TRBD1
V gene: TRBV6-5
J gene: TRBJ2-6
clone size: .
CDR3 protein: CASSPGGLGANVLTF
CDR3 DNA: TGTGCCAGCAGCCCAGGGGGCCTGGGGGCCAACGTCCTGACTTTC

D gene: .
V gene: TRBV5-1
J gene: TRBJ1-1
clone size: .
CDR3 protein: CASSLAVNTEAFF
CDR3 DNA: TGCGCCAGCAGCTTGGCGGTGAACACTGAAGCTTTCTTT

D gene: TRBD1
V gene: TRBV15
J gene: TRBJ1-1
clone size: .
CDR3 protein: CATQGARGTEAFF
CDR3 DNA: TGTGCCACGCAGGGGGCGCGAGGCACTGAAGCTTTCTTT

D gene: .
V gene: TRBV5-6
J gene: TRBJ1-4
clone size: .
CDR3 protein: CASSRWDGGTGEELFF
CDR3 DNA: TGTGCCAGCAGTCGATGGGACGGAGGGACCGGTGAGGAACTGTTTTTT

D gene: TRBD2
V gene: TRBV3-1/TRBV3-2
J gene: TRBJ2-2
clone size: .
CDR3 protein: CASSQASGGGTGELFF
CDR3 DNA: TGTGCCAGCAGCCAAGCTAGCGGGGGGGGCACCGGGGAGCTGTTTTTT

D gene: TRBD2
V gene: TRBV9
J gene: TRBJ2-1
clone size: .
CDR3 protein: CASSTIAGTSGEQFF
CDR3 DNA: TGTGCCAGCAGCACGATCGCCGGGACTAGCGGGGAGCAGTTCTTC

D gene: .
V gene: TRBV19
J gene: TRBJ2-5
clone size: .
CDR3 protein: CASTQGGAWGETQYF
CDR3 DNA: TGTGCCAGTACCCAGGGTGGGGCATGGGGAGAGACCCAGTACTTC

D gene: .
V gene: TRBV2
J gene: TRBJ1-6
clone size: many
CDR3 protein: CASREGMAPLHF
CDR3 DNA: TGTGCCAGCAGGGAGGGGATGGCACCCCTCCACTTT

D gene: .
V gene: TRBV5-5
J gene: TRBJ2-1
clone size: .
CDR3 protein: CASSSGTSTYNEQFF
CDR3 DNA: TGTGCCAGCAGCTCCGGGACTTCGACCTACAATGAGCAGTTCTTC

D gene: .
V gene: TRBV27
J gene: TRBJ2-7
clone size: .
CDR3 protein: CASSLPGNEQYF
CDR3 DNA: TGTGCCAGCAGTTTACCAGGAAACGAGCAGTACTTC

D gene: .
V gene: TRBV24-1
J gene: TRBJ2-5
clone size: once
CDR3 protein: CATSDSGRKETQYF
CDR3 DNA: TGTGCCACCAGTGATTCCGGGAGAAAAGAGACCCAGTACTTC

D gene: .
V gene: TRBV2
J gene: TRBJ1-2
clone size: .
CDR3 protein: CASTKTGGGYTF
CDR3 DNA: TGTGCCAGCACCAAAACCGGGGGTGGCTACACCTTC

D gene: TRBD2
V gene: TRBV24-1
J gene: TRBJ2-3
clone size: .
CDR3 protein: CATSEKYGKRGTDTQYF
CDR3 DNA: TGTGCCACCAGTGAGAAATACGGAAAGCGGGGGACAGATACGCAGTATTTT

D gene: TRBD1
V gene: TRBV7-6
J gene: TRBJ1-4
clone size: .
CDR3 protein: CASSQHLTGAGEKLFF
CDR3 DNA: TGTGCCAGCAGCCAACACCTGACAGGGGCTGGGGAAAAACTGTTTTTT

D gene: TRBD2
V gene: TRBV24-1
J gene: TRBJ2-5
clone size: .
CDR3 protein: CATSPSTSDQETQYF
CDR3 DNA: TGTGCCACCAGTCCCTCGACTAGCGACCAAGAGACCCAGTACTTC

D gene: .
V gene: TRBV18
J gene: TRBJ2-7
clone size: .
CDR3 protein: CASSPLLTYEQYF
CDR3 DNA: TGTGCCAGCTCACCCCTCCTTACCTACGAGCAGTACTTC

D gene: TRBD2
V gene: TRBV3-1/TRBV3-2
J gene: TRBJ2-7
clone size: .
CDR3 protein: CASSQRSGRGLTEQYF
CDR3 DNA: TGTGCCAGCAGCCAGAGAAGCGGGAGGGGGCTCACGGAGCAGTACTTC